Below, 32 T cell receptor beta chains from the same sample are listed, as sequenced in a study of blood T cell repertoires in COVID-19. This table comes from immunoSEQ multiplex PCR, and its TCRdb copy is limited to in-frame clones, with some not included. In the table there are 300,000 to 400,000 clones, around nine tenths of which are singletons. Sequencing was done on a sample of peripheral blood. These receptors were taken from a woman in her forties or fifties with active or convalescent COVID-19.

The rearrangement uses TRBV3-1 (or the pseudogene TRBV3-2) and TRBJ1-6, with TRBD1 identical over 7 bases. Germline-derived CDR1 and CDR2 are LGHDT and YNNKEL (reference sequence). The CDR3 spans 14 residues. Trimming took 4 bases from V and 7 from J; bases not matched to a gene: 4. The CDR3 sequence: CASSRDSPNSPLHF. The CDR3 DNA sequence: TGTGCCAGCAGCCGGGACAGCCCGAATTCACCCCTCCACTTT.

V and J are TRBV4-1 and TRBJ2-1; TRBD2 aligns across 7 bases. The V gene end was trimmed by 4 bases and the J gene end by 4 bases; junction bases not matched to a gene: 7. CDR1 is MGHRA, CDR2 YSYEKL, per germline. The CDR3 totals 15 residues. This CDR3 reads CASSLGTTGYNEQFF. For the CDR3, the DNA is TGCGCCAGCAGCCTTGGGACTACGGGGTACAATGAGCAGTTCTTC.

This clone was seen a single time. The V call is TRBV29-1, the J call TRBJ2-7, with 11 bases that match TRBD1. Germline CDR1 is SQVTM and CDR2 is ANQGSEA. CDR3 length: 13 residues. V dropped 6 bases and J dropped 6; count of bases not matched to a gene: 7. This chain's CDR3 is CSVEFGTGGEQYF. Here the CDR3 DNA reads TGCAGCGTGGAATTCGGGACAGGGGGCGAGCAGTACTTC.

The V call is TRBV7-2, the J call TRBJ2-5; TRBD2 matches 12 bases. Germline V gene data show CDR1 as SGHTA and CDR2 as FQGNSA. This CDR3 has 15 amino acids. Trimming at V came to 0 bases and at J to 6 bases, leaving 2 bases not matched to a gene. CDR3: CASSLALAGGKTQYF. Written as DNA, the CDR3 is TGTGCCAGCAGCTTAGCTCTAGCGGGAGGGAAGACCCAGTACTTC. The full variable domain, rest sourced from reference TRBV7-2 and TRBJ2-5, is GAGVSQSPSNKVTEKGKDVELRCDPISGHTALYWYRQSLGQGLEFLIYFQGNSAPDKSGLPSDRFSAERTGGSVSTLTIQRTQQEDSAVYLCASSLALAGGKTQYFGPGTRLLVL.

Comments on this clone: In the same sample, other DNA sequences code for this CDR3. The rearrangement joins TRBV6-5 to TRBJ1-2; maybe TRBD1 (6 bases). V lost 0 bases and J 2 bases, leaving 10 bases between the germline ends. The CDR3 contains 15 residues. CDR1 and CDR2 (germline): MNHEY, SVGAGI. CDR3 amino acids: CASSYSGTSNYGYTF. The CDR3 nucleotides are TGTGCCAGCAGTTACTCTGGGACATCAAACTATGGCTACACCTTC.

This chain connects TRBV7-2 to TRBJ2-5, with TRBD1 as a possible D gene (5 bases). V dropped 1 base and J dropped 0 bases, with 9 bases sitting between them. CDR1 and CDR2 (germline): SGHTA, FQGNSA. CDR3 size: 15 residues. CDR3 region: CASSLGWGYQETQYF. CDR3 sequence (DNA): TGTGCCAGCAGCTTAGGTTGGGGCTACCAAGAGACCCAGTACTTC.

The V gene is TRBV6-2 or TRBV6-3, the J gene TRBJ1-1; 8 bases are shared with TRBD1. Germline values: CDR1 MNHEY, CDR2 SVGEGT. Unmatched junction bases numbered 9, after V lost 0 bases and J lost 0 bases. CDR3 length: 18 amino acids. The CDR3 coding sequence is TGTGCCAGCAGTTACTCGACAGGGGAGCGGGTTATGAACACTGAAGCTTTCTTT. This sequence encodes CASSYSTGERVMNTEAFF.

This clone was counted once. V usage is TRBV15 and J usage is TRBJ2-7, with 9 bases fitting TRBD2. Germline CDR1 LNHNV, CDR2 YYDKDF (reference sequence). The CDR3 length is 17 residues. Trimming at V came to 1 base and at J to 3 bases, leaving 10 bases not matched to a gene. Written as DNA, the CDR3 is TGTGCCACCAGCAGAGGCGGGACTAGCCCGCCGCTCTACGAGCAGTACTTC. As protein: CATSRGGTSPPLYEQYF.

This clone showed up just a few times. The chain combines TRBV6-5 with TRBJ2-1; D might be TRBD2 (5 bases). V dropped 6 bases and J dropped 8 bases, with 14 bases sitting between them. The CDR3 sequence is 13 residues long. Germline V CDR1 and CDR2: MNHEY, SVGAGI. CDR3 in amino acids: CASRLLATHEQFF. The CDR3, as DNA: TGTGCCAGCAGACTTCTAGCTACCCATGAGCAGTTCTTC.

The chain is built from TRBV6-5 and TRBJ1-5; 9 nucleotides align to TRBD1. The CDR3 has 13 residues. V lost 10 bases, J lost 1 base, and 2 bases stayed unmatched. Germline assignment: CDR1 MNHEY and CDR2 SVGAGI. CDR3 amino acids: CATGQGSNQPQHF. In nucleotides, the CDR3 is TGTGCCACCGGACAGGGGAGCAATCAGCCCCAGCATTTT.

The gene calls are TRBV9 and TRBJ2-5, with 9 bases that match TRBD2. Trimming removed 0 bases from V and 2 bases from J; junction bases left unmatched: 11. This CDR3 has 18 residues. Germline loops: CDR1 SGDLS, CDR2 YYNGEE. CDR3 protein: CASSVGASGISGQETQYF. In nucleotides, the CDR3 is TGTGCCAGCAGCGTAGGTGCTAGCGGGATTAGCGGACAAGAGACCCAGTACTTC.

Here the CDR3 reads CASSSSGLPSDEQFF. The CDR3 DNA reads as TGTGCCAGCAGCTCGTCGGGACTCCCTTCGGATGAGCAGTTCTTC. The chain couples TRBV7-9 to TRBJ2-1, with D maybe TRBD2 (6 bases). This CDR3 is 15 amino acids long. Germline V gene data show CDR1 as SEHNR and CDR2 as FQNEAQ (reference sequence). V shed 4 bases and J shed 8 bases, with 18 bases lying between them.

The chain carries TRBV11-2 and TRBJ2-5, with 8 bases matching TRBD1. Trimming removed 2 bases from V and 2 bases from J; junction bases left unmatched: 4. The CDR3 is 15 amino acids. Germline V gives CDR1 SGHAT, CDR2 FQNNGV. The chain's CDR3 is CASSLQGARQETQYF. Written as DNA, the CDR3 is TGTGCCAGCAGCTTACAGGGGGCGCGACAAGAGACCCAGTACTTC.

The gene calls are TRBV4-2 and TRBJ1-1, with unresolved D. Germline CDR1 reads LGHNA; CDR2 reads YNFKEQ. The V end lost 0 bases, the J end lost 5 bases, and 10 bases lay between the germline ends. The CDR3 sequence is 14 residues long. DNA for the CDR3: TGTGCCAGCAGCCAAGAGCAGGCCGGTACTGAAGCTTTCTTT. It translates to CASSQEQAGTEAFF.

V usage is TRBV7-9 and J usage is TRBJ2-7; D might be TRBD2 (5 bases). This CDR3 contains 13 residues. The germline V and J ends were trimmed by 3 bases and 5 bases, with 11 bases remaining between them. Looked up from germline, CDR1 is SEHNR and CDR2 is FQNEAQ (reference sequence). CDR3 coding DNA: TGTGCCAGCAGCTTCGGGGTATTCAACGAGCAGTACTTC. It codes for CASSFGVFNEQYF.

The DNA for the CDR3 is TGTGCCAGCAGCCAGGGACAGGCTAACAATGAGCAGTTCTTC. Encoded protein: CASSQGQANNEQFF. V gene TRBV7-2 combines with J gene TRBJ2-1, with 8 bases that match TRBD1. Germline V gene data show CDR1 as SGHTA and CDR2 as FQGNSA. The CDR3 spans 14 residues. V lost 5 bases to trimming and J lost 5 bases; unmatched junction nucleotides: 5.

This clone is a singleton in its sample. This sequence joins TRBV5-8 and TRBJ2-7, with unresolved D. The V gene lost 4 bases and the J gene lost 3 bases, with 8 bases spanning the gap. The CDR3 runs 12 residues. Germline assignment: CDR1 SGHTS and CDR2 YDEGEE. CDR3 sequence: CASSLLNYEQYF. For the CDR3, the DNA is TGTGCCAGCAGCCTACTGAACTACGAGCAGTACTTC.

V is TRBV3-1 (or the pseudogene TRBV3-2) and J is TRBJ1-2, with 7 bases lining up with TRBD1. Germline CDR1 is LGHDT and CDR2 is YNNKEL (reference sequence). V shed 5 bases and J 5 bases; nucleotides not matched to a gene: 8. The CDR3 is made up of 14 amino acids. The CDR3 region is CASSDPGQMYGYTF. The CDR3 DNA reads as TGTGCCAGCAGCGACCCGGGACAGATGTATGGCTACACCTTC.

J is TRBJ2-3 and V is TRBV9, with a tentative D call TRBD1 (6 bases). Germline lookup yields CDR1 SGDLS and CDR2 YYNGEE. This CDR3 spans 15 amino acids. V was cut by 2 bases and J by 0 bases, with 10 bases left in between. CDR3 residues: CASSVGQTSTDTQYF. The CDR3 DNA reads TGTGCCAGCAGCGTCGGACAGACTAGCACAGATACGCAGTATTTT.

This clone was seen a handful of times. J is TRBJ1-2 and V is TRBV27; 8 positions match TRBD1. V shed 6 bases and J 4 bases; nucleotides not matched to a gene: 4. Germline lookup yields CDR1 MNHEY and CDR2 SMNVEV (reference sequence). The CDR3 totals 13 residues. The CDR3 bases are TGTGCCAGCAGGTCCACAGGGGGCTATGGCTACACCTTC. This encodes CASRSTGGYGYTF.

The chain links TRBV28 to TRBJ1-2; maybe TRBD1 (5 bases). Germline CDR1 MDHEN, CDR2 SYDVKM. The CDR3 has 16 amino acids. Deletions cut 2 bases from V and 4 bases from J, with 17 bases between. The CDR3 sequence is CASSLGGENMGYGYTF. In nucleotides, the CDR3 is TGTGCCAGCAGTTTAGGGGGGGAGAACATGGGCTATGGCTACACCTTC.

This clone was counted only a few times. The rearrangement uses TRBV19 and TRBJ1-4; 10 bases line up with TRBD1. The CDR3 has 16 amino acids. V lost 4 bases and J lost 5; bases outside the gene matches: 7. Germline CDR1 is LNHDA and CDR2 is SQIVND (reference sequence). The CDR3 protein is CASSTRDRGKNEKLFF. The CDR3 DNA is TGTGCCAGTAGTACTCGGGACAGGGGTAAAAATGAAAAACTGTTTTTT.

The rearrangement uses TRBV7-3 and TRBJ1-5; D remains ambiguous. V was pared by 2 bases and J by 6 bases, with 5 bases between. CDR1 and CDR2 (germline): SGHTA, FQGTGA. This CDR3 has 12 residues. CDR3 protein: CASSLEGQPQHF. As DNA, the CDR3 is TGTGCCAGCAGCTTAGAGGGTCAGCCCCAGCATTTT.

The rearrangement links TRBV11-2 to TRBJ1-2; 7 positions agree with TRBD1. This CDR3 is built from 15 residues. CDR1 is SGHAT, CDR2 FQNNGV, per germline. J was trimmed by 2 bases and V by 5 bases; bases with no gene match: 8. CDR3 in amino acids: CASSTQTGPNYGYTF. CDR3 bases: TGTGCCAGCAGCACCCAGACAGGGCCCAACTATGGCTACACCTTC.

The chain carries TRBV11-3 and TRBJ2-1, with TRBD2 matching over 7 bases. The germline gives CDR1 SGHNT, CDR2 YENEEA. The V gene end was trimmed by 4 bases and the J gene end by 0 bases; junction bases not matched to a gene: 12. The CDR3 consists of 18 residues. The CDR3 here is CASSSTASGLSSYNEQFF. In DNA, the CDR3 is TGTGCCAGCAGCTCCACGGCTAGCGGCCTAAGCTCCTACAATGAGCAGTTCTTC.

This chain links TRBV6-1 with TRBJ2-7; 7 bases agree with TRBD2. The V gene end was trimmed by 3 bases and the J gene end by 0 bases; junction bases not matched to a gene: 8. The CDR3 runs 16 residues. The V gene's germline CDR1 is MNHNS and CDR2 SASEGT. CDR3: CASSDPGGSRSYEQYF. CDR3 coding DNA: TGTGCCAGCAGTGATCCCGGGGGGAGTCGCTCCTACGAGCAGTACTTC.

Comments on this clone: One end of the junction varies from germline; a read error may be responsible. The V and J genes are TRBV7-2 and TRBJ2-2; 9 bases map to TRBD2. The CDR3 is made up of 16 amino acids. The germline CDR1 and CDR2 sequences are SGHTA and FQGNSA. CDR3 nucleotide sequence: TGTGCCAGCAGTTTAGCGGGAGCCTCGAGCACCGGGGAGCTGTTTTTT. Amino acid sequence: CASSLAGASSTGELFF.

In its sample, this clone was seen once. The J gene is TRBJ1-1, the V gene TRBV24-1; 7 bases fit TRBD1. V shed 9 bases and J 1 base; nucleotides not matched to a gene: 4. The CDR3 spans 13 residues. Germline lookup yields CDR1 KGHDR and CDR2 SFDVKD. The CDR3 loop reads CATSGGRNTEAFF. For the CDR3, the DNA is TGTGCCACCTCAGGGGGAAGGAACACTGAAGCTTTCTTT.

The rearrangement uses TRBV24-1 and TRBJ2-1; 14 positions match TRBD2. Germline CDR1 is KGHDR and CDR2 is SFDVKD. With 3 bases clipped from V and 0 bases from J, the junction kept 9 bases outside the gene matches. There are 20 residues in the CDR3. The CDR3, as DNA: TGTGCCACCAGTGATCCTGGGACTAGCGGGAGAGGGAGCTCCTACAATGAGCAGTTCTTC. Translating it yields CATSDPGTSGRGSSYNEQFF.

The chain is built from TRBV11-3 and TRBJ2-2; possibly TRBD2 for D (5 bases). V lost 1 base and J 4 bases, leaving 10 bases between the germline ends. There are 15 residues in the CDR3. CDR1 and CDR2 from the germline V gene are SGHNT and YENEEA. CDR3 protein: CASSLGLSTTGELFF. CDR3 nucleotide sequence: TGTGCCAGCAGCTTAGGACTATCAACCACCGGGGAGCTGTTTTTT.

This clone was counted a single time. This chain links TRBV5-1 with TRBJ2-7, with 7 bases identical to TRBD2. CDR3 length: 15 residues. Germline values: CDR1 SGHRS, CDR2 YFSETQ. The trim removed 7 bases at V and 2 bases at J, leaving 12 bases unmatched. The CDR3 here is CASALWEGGTYEQYF. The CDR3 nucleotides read TGCGCCAGCGCCCTTTGGGAGGGAGGGACCTACGAGCAGTACTTC.

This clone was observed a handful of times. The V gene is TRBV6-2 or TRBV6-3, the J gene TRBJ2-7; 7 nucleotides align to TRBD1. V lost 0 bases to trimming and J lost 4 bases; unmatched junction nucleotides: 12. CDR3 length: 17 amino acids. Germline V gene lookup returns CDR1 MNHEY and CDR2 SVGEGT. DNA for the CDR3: TGTGCCAGCAGTTACTCGATTTCCTGGGACAGAGGTTACGAGCAGTACTTC. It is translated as CASSYSISWDRGYEQYF.